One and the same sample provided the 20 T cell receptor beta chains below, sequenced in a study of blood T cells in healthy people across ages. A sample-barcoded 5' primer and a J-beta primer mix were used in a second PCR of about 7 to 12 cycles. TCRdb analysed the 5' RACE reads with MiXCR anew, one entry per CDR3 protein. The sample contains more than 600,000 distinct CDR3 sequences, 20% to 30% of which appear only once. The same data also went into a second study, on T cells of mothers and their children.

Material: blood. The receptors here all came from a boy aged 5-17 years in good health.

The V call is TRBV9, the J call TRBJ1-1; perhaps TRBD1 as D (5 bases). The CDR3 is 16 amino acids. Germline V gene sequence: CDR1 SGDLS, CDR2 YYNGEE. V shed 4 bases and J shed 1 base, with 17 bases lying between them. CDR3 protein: CASSSSGGAANTEAFF. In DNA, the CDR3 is TGTGCCAGCAGCTCCTCAGGAGGGGCGGCGAACACTGAAGCTTTCTTT.

The CDR3 loop reads CSAALIQANEQFF. The CDR3 nucleotides read TGCAGTGCTGCCCTAATACAGGCTAATGAGCAGTTCTTC. The gene calls are TRBV20-1 and TRBJ2-1; D might be TRBD1 (5 bases). CDR3 size: 13 residues. With 5 bases removed from V and 7 bases from J, the gap between germline ends came to 15 bases. Germline V gene data show CDR1 as DFQATT and CDR2 as SNEGSKA (reference sequence).

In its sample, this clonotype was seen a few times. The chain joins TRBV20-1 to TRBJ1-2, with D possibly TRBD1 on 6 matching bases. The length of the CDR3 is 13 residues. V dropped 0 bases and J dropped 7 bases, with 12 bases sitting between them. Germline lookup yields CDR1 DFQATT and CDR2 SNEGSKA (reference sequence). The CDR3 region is CSAREGAGGGYTF. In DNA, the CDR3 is TGCAGTGCTAGAGAGGGGGCTGGAGGTGGCTACACCTTC.

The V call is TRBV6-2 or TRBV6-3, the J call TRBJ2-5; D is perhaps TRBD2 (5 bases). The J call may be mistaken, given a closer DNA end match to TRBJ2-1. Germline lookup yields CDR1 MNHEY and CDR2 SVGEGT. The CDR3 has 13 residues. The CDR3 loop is CASSSGLYTEQFF. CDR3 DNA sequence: TGTGCCAGCAGCTCTGGACTGTATACTGAGCAGTTCTTC.

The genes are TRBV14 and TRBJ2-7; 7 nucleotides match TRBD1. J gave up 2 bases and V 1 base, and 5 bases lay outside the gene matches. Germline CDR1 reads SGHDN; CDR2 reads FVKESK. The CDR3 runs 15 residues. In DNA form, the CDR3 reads TGTGCCAGCAGCCAAGTCCGGGACAGTACCTACGAGCAGTACTTC. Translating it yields CASSQVRDSTYEQYF.

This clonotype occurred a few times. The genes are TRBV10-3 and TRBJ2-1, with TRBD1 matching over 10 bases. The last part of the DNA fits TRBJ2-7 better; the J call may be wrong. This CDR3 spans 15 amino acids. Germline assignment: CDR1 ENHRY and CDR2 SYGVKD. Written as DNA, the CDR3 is TGTGCCATCAGACGGGACAGGGGATCCTCCTACGAGCAGTACTTC. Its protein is CAIRRDRGSSYEQYF.

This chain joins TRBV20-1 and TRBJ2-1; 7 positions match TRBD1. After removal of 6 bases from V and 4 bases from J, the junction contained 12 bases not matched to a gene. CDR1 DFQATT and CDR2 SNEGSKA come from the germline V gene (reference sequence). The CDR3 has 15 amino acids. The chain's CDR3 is CSAGTDRVGYNEQFF. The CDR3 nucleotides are TGCAGTGCCGGAACCGACAGGGTTGGATACAATGAGCAGTTCTTC.

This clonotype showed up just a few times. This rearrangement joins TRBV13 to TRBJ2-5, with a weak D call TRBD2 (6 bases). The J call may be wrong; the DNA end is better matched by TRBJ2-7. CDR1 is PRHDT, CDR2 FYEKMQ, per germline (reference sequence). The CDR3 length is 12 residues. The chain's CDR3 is CASSAGRYEQYF. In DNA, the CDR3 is TGTGCCAGCAGCGCAGGGAGGTACGAGCAGTACTTC.

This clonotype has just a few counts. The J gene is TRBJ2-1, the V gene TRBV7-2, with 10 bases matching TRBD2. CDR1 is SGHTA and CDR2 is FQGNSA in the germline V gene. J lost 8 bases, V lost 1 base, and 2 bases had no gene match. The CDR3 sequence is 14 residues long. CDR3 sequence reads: CASSLEREGDEQFF. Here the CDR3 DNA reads TGTGCCAGCAGCTTAGAGCGGGAGGGGGATGAGCAGTTCTTC.

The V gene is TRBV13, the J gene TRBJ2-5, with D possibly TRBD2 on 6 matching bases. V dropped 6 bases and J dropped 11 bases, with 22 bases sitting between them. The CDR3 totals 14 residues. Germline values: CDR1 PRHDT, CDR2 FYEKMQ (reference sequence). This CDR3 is CASRATGTSRAQYF. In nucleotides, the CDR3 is TGTGCCAGCAGAGCAACCGGGACTTCACGGGCGCAGTACTTC. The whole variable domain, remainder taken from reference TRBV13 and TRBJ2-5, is AAGVIQSPRHLIKEKRETATLKCYPIPRHDTVYWYQQGPGQDPQFLISFYEKMQSDKGSIPDRFSAQQFSDYHSELNMSSLELGDSALYFCASRATGTSRAQYFGPGTRLLVL.

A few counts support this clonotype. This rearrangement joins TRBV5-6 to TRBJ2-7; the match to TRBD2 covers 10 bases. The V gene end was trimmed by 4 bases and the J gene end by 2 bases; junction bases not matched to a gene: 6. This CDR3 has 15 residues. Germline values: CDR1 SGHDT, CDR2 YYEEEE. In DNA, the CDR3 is TGTGCCAGCAGCCTAAACCTAGCGGGAGCCTACGAGCAGTACTTC. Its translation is CASSLNLAGAYEQYF.

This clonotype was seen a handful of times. CDR3 in amino acids: CASSQQGDNEQFF. The DNA for the CDR3 is TGCGCCAGCAGCCAGCAGGGGGACAATGAGCAGTTCTTC. The V gene is TRBV4-1, the J gene TRBJ2-5, with TRBD1 matching over 7 bases. The end of the DNA is better explained by TRBJ2-1, so the J call may be wrong. Germline V lookup: CDR1 MGHRA, CDR2 YSYEKL. The CDR3 is made up of 13 amino acids.

The CDR3 DNA reads as TGTGCCAGCACCCTATCTTCTATGAGCACGCAGTATTTT. It yields the protein CASTLSSMSTQYF. The chain links TRBV9 to TRBJ2-3; no definite D call. The V end lost 6 bases, the J end lost 9 bases, and 17 bases lay between the germline ends. Germline V lookup: CDR1 SGDLS, CDR2 YYNGEE. CDR3 length equals 13 residues. The whole variable domain, remainder taken from reference TRBV9 and TRBJ2-3, is DSGVTQTPKHLITATGQRVTLRCSPRSGDLSVYWYQQSLDQGLQFLIQYYNGEERAKGNILERFSAQQFPDLHSELNLSSLELGDSALYFCASTLSSMSTQYFGPGTRLTVL.

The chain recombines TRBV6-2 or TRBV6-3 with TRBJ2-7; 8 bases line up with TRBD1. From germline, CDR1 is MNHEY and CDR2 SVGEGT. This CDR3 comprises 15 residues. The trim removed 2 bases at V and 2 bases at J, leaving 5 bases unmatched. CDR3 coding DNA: TGTGCCAGCAGTTACGTGACAGGGGCAGCCTACGAGCAGTACTTC. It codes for CASSYVTGAAYEQYF.

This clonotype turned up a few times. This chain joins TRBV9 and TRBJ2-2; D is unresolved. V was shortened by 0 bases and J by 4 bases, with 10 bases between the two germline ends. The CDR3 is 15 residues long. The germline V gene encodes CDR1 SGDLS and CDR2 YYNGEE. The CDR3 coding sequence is TGTGCCAGCAGCGTAGTCGGGCAGAGCACCGGGGAGCTGTTTTTT. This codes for CASSVVGQSTGELFF.

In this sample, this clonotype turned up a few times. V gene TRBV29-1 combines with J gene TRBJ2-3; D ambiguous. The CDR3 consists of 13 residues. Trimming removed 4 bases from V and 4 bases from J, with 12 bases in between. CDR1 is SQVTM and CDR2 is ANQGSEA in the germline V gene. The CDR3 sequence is CSVVGRIADTQYF. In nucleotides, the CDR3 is TGCAGCGTTGTAGGGCGTATCGCAGATACGCAGTATTTT.

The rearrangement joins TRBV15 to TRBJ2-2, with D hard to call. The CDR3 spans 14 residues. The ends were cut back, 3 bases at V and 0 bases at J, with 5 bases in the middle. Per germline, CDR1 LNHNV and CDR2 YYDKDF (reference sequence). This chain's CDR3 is CATSRGSNTGELFF. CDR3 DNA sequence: TGTGCCACCAGCAGGGGATCGAACACCGGGGAGCTGTTTTTT. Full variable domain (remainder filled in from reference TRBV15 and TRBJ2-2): DAMVIQNPRYQVTQFGKPVTLSCSQTLNHNVMYWYQQKSSQAPKLLFHYYDKDFNNEADTPDNFQSRRPNTSFCFLDIRSPGLGDTAMYLCATSRGSNTGELFFGEGSRLTVL.

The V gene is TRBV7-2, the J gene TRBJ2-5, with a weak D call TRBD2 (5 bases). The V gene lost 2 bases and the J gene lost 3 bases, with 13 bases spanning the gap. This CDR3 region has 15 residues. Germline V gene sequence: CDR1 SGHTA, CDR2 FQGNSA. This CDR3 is CASSLKTSGEETQYF. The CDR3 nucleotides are TGTGCCAGCAGCTTAAAGACAAGCGGAGAAGAGACCCAGTACTTC.

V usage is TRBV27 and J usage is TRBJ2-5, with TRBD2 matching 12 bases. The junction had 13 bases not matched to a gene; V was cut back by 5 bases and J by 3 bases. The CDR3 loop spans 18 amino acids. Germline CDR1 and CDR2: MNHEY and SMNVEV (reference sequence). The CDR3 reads CASSATSGRKGWEETQYF. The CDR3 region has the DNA TGTGCCAGCAGTGCGACTAGCGGGAGAAAGGGATGGGAAGAGACCCAGTACTTC.

The CDR3 nucleotides read TGTGCCACCAGTCCGACTAGTCGCCCGTACAATGAGCAGTTCTTC. Translating it yields CATSPTSRPYNEQFF. The chain recombines TRBV24-1 with TRBJ2-1; a weak D match, TRBD2 (6 bases). The V and J ends lost 6 bases and 4 bases respectively, with 15 bases between them. Germline CDR1 KGHDR, CDR2 SFDVKD. The CDR3 runs 15 residues.